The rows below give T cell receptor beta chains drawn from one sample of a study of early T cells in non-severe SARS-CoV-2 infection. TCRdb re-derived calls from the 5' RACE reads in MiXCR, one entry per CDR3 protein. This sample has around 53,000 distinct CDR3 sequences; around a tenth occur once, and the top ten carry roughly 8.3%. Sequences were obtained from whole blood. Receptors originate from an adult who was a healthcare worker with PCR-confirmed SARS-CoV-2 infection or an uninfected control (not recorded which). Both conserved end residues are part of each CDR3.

CASSFPSTGYLSQETQYF TRBJ2-5 TRBV28
CSVPSERKQFF TRBJ2-1 TRBV29-1
CASSFRPGQGVDEQFF TRBJ2-1 TRBV14
CASSLNQETQYF TRBJ2-5 TRBV7-9
CSARDHGATGELFF TRBJ2-2 TRBV20-1
CASSPHHGGGNEQFF TRBJ2-1 TRBV9
CAILTSGSYNEQFF TRBJ2-1 TRBV5-4
CSVEDSDSYEQYF TRBJ2-7 TRBV29-1
CASTLGTNTDTQYF TRBJ2-3 TRBV19
CASSLGGTNEQFF TRBJ2-1 TRBV7-8
CASSLEYAAGGGSSYNEQFF TRBJ2-1 TRBV5-1
CASRVHRESYAFF TRBJ1-1 TRBV27
CASSPTGREKLFF TRBJ1-4 TRBV6-4
CASSFLETQYF TRBJ2-5 TRBV28
CASSLLYSGTHEQFF TRBJ2-1 TRBV9
CASSEGLAGTDTQYF TRBJ2-3 TRBV2
CASSLVSSYEQYF TRBJ2-7 TRBV7-9
CATGGMGIGTDTQYF TRBJ2-3 TRBV24-1
CASYRRAGGSYEQYF TRBJ2-7 TRBV28